This passage covers 2 T cell receptor beta chains from one sample sequenced in a study of cytomegalovirus exposure and HLA in healthy donors. Primers: 60 Vbeta forward and 13 Jbeta reverse. Profiled with immunoSEQ multiplex PCR; TCRdb holds only in-frame clones, not every one. The sample has 45,000 to 55,000 clones, and its top ten clones hold more than 5.5%. Sequencing was performed on PBMCs. The receptors come from a male donor in good health and CMV-seropositive.

The chain has TRBV10-3 and TRBJ1-5; 8 bases are shared with TRBD1. The CDR3 has 13 residues. Germline CDR1 is ENHRY and CDR2 is SYGVKD. The J segment lost 2 bases and the V segment lost 10 bases, leaving 4 bases of the junction unmatched. For the CDR3, the DNA is TGTGCCACCACGGGACAGGGCAATCAGCCCCAGCATTTT. Translation gives CATTGQGNQPQHF.

The CDR3 here is CAWSAAMVLTF. CDR3 nucleotides: TGTGCCTGGAGTGCCGCTATGGTCCTGACTTTC. The gene calls are TRBV30 and TRBJ2-6; D unclear. Germline values: CDR1 GTSNPN, CDR2 SVGIG (reference sequence). V was clipped by 1 base and J by 13 bases, with 8 bases between them. CDR3 size: 11 residues.